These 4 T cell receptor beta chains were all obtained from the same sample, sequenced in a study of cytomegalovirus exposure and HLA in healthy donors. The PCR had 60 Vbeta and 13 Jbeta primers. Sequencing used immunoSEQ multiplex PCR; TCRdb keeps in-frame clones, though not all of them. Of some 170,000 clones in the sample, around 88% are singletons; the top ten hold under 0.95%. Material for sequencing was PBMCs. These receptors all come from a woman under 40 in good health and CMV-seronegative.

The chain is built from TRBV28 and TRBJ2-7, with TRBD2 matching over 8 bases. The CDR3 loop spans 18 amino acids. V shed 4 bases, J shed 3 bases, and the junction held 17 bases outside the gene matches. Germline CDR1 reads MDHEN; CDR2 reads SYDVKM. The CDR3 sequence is CASSSPTKQRERVYEQYF. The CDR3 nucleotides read TGTGCCAGCAGTTCCCCTACTAAACAGCGGGAGCGCGTCTACGAGCAGTACTTC.

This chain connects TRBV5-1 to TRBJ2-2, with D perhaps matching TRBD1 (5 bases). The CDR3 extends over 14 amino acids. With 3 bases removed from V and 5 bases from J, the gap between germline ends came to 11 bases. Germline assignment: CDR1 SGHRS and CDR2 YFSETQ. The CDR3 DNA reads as TGCGCCAGCAGCTGGGTAGGGGAAACCGGGGAGCTGTTTTTT. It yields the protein CASSWVGETGELFF.

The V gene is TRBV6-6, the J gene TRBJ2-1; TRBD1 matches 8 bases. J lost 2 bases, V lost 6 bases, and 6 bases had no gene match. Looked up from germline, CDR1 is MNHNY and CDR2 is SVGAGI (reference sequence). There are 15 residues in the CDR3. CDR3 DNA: TGTGCCAGCAGGCAGACAGGGGAGGCCTACAATGAGCAGTTCTTC. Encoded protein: CASRQTGEAYNEQFF.

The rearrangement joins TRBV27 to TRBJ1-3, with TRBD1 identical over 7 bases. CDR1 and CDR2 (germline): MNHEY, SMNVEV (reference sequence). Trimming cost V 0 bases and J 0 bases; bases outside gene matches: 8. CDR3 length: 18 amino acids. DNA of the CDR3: TGTGCCAGCAGTTTATCGACCCACAGGGGCTTCTCTGGAAACACCATATATTTT. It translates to CASSLSTHRGFSGNTIYF.